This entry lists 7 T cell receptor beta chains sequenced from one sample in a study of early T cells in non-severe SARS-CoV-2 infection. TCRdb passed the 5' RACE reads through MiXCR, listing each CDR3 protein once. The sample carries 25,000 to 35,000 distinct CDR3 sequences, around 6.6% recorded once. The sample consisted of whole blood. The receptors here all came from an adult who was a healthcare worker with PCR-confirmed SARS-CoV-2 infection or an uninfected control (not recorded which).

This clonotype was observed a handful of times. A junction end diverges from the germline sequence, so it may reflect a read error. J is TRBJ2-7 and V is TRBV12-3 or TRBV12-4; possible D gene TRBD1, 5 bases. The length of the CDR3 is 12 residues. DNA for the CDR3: TGTGCCAGCAGCTTAGGTCAGGGCGAGCAGTACTTC. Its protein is CASSLGQGEQYF.

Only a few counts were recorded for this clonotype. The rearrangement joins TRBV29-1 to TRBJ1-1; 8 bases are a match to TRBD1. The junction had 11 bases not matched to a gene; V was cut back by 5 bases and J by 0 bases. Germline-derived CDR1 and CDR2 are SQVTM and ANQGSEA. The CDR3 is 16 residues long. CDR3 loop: CSVLPGGTRMNTEAFF. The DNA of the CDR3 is TGCAGCGTTCTACCAGGGGGCACGCGGATGAACACTGAAGCTTTCTTT.

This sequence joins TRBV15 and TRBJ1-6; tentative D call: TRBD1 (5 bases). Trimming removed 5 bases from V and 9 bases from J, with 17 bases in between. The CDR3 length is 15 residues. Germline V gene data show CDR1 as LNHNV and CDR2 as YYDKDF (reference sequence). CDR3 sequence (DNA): TGTGCCACCAGCGAGCAGGGTGCCGGCCTTTCACCCCTCCACTTT. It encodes CATSEQGAGLSPLHF.

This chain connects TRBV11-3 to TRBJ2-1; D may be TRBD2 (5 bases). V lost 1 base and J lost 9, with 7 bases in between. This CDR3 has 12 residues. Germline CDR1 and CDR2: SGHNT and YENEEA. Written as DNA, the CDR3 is TGTGCCAGCAGCTTAGTAGAGGGTGAGCAGTTCTTC. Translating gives CASSLVEGEQFF.

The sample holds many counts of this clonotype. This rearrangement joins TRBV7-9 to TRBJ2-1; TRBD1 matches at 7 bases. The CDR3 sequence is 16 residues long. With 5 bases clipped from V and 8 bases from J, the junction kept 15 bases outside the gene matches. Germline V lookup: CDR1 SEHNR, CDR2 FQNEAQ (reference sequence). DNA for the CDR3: TGTGCCAGCAGCCATGCGACAGGGAGCCGAGGGGATGAGCAGTTCTTC. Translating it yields CASSHATGSRGDEQFF. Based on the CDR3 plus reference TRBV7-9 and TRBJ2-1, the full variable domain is DTGVSQNPRHKITKRGQNVTFRCDPISEHNRLYWYRQTLGQGPEFLTYFQNEAQLEKSRLLSDRFSAERPKGSFSTLEIQRTEQGDSAMYLCASSHATGSRGDEQFFGPGTRLTVL.

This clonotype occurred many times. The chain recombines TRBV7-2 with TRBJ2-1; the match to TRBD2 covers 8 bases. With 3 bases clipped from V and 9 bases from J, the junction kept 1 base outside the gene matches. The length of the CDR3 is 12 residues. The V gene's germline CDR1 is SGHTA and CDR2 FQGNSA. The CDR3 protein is CASSLGLGEQFF. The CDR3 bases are TGTGCCAGCAGCTTGGGACTAGGTGAGCAGTTCTTC.

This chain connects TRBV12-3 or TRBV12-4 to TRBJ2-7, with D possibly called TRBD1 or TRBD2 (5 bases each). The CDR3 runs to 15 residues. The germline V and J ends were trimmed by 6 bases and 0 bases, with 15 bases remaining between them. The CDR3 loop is CASSSGSDSSYEQYF. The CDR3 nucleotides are TGTGCCAGCAGCTCGGGGTCAGACAGCTCCTACGAGCAGTACTTC.